Following are 18 T cell receptor beta chains from one sample sequenced in a study of T cell responses to AZD1222 COVID-19 vaccine. Assay used: immunoSEQ multiplex PCR; TCRdb lists only in-frame clones, some missing. The repertoire holds roughly 48,000 clones, with 89% as singletons. Sample: peripheral blood, taken 28 days after the second AZD1222 dose. These receptors were collected from an adult who received the AZD1222 COVID-19 vaccine.

The CDR3 coding sequence is TGTGCCAGTAGTATAGTGGACAGAAAAGCGAGGGAGACCCAGTACTTC. Residues: CASSIVDRKARETQYF. This chain connects TRBV19 to TRBJ2-5; D is perhaps TRBD1 (6 bases). Trimming shortened V by 1 base and J by 5 bases, and 17 bases separated the two germline ends. The CDR3 consists of 16 residues. The germline gives CDR1 LNHDA, CDR2 SQIVND (reference sequence).

This clone has a single count. V usage is TRBV29-1 and J usage is TRBJ1-2; D gene ambiguous. Looked up from germline, CDR1 is SQVTM and CDR2 is ANQGSEA. Deletions cut 4 bases from V and 0 bases from J, with 6 bases between. CDR3 size: 12 residues. CDR3 in DNA: TGCAGCGTTGTGAGGACTAACTATGGCTACACCTTC. It specifies CSVVRTNYGYTF.

This chain uses TRBV5-5 with TRBJ1-1, with D possibly matching TRBD1 (5 bases). The germline gives CDR1 SGHKS, CDR2 YYEKEE (reference sequence). V was shortened by 3 bases and J by 3 bases, with 24 bases between the two germline ends. CDR3 length: 18 residues. The CDR3 loop reads CASSSGLGSGVEYTEAFF. The CDR3 DNA reads as TGTGCCAGCAGCTCTGGACTGGGGTCGGGGGTGGAATACACTGAAGCTTTCTTT. Full variable domain (rest looked up from reference TRBV5-5 and TRBJ1-1): DAGVTQSPTHLIKTRGQQVTLRCSPISGHKSVSWYQQVLGQGPQFIFQYYEKEERGRGNFPDRFSARQFPNYSSELNVNALLLGDSALYLCASSSGLGSGVEYTEAFFGQGTRLTVV.

This chain connects TRBV5-6 to TRBJ2-7; either TRBD1 or TRBD2 may fit D (5 bases each). The CDR3 is 14 amino acids. Germline V gene data show CDR1 as SGHDT and CDR2 as YYEEEE. Trimming shortened V by 6 bases and J by 5 bases, and 18 bases separated the two germline ends. The CDR3 DNA is TGTGCCAGCACCCCCAGGGCAGGGAGCCACGAGCAGTACTTC. This encodes CASTPRAGSHEQYF.

The chain carries TRBV2 and TRBJ1-6; possibly TRBD1 for D (5 bases). Trimming left V 4 bases short and J 4 bases short, with 11 bases between. CDR3 length: 15 residues. The germline V gene encodes CDR1 SNHLY and CDR2 FYNNEI. The CDR3 DNA is TGTGCCAGCAGTGGGGGGTTTAGGTATAATTCACCCCTCCACTTT. Protein: CASSGGFRYNSPLHF.

The chain couples TRBV6-5 to TRBJ2-1; D uncertain. The V and J ends lost 10 bases and 8 bases respectively, with 18 bases between them. The CDR3 sequence is 13 residues long. Looked up from germline, CDR1 is MNHEY and CDR2 is SVGAGI. Here the CDR3 DNA reads TGTGCCAACTACGGGCAGTTTAGGGATGAGCAGTTCTTC. Amino acid sequence: CANYGQFRDEQFF.

The chain joins TRBV28 to TRBJ2-7; 7 nucleotides align to TRBD1. The ends lost 2 bases at V and 7 bases at J; junction bases unmatched: 2. Germline-derived CDR1 and CDR2 are MDHEN and SYDVKM. The CDR3 has 12 amino acids. CDR3 amino acids: CASSLKTGEQYF. The CDR3 bases are TGTGCCAGCAGTTTAAAGACAGGGGAGCAGTACTTC.

The chain uses TRBV10-2 and TRBJ2-7; D is unresolved. CDR1 and CDR2 (germline): WSHSY, SAAADI. The CDR3 spans 13 residues. Trimming removed 3 bases from V and 3 bases from J, with 9 bases in between. CDR3 coding DNA: TGCGCCAGCAGTGACCCCGAGCGCTACGAGCAGTACTTC. Translating gives CASSDPERYEQYF.

The CDR3 protein is CASSWTGTTYEQYF. As DNA, the CDR3 is TGTGCCAGCAGCTGGACAGGTACCACCTACGAGCAGTACTTC. The chain couples TRBV7-8 to TRBJ2-7, with 7 bases aligning to TRBD1. J gave up 2 bases and V 4 bases, and 5 bases lay outside the gene matches. This CDR3 has 14 amino acids. The V gene's germline CDR1 is SGHVS and CDR2 FQNEAQ.

In its sample, this clone was seen once. The chain recombines TRBV15 with TRBJ1-1; D gene uncertain. Germline V gives CDR1 LNHNV, CDR2 YYDKDF (reference sequence). The CDR3 runs to 13 residues. Trimming shortened V by 1 base and J by 2 bases, and 5 bases separated the two germline ends. CDR3 sequence: CATSRGYNTEAFF. The DNA of the CDR3 is TGTGCCACCAGCAGAGGGTACAACACTGAAGCTTTCTTT.

J is TRBJ2-1 and V is TRBV6-1; D may be TRBD2 (5 bases). Trimming pared 3 bases from V and 7 bases from J, leaving 10 bases between. Germline loops: CDR1 MNHNS, CDR2 SASEGT. The CDR3 covers 13 residues. Here the CDR3 DNA reads TGTGCCAGCAGTGAGACTACCGCGAATGAGCAGTTCTTC. As protein: CASSETTANEQFF.

V gene TRBV15 combines with J gene TRBJ1-3; D call uncertain. The CDR3 has 14 residues. V lost 1 base and J lost 8, with 12 bases in between. Germline V gives CDR1 LNHNV, CDR2 YYDKDF (reference sequence). CDR3 amino acids: CATSRALGSDTIYF. CDR3 bases: TGTGCCACCAGCAGAGCCCTAGGGAGTGACACCATATATTTT.

CDR3: CATSESYYNEQFF. The CDR3 DNA reads as TGTGCCACCAGCGAAAGCTATTACAATGAGCAGTTCTTC. The chain carries TRBV19 and TRBJ2-1; D gene uncertain. The length of the CDR3 is 13 residues. Between the trimmed V and J ends, which lost 10 bases and 4 bases, there was a span of 14 bases. CDR1 and CDR2 from the germline V gene are LNHDA and SQIVND (reference sequence).

The gene calls are TRBV4-3 and TRBJ2-7, with 10 bases aligning to TRBD1. The trim removed 5 bases at V and 6 bases at J, leaving 7 bases unmatched. Per the germline V gene, CDR1 is LGHNA and CDR2 is YSLEER. This CDR3 spans 14 amino acids. The DNA for the CDR3 is TGCGCCAGCAGCTACGGGACAGGGGTCGGCGAGCAGTACTTC. Encoded protein: CASSYGTGVGEQYF.

The rearrangement uses TRBV28 and TRBJ1-5; no definite D call. CDR3 length: 14 amino acids. Germline CDR1 is MDHEN and CDR2 is SYDVKM. V was trimmed by 6 bases and J by 5 bases, leaving 14 bases between them. Written as DNA, the CDR3 is TGTGCCAGCAGCAATCCTGGGCGCGATCAGCCCCAGCATTTT. Its protein is CASSNPGRDQPQHF.

CDR3 nucleotide sequence: TGCGCCAGCAGCCAAGAGTTGACAATGAACACTGAAGCTTTCTTT. Translation: CASSQELTMNTEAFF. The genes are TRBV4-3 and TRBJ1-1; D is undetermined. Trimming pared 0 bases from V and 0 bases from J, leaving 8 bases between. This CDR3 region has 15 residues. Germline lookup yields CDR1 LGHNA and CDR2 YSLEER.

The chain combines TRBV24-1 with TRBJ2-3; D is possibly TRBD2 (6 bases). The CDR3 consists of 12 residues. V lost 4 bases, J lost 5 bases, and 6 bases lay in between. CDR1 and CDR2 (germline): KGHDR, SFDVKD. CDR3 sequence (DNA): TGTGCCACCAGTGACGGGGGAGATACGCAGTATTTT. This codes for CATSDGGDTQYF.

The chain combines TRBV28 with TRBJ2-7, with a possible D match to TRBD1 (7 bases). The ends were cut back, 7 bases at V and 5 bases at J, with 21 bases in the middle. The CDR3 runs 15 residues. Germline CDR1 and CDR2: MDHEN and SYDVKM. CDR3 in DNA: TGTGCCAGCAATTCAGGGGGGAGAGGGGATGACGAGCAGTACTTC. The encoded protein is CASNSGGRGDDEQYF.